One sample yielded the 13 T cell receptor beta chains listed below, sequenced in a study of cytomegalovirus exposure and HLA in healthy donors. PCR employed 60 Vbeta and 13 Jbeta primers. Produced via immunoSEQ multiplex PCR; TCRdb's table is partial and in-frame only. The sample carries some 200,000 clones, about four fifths recorded once. Sample: PBMCs. These receptors were taken from a boy under 10 years old in good health and CMV-seronegative.

The chain links TRBV27 to TRBJ1-6; 12 bases are a match to TRBD1. The CDR3 length is 15 residues. CDR1 is MNHEY and CDR2 is SMNVEV in the germline V gene (reference sequence). The V and J ends lost 5 bases and 6 bases, in that order; junction bases with no gene match: 2. CDR3 protein: CASSRDRGLNSPLHF. CDR3 nucleotides: TGTGCCAGCAGTCGGGACAGGGGGCTTAATTCACCCCTCCACTTT.

In its sample, this clone was seen once. This sequence joins TRBV19 and TRBJ2-3, with 10 bases aligning to TRBD2. V lost 9 bases and J lost 0; bases outside the gene matches: 9. The CDR3 runs to 16 residues. Germline loops: CDR1 LNHDA, CDR2 SQIVND (reference sequence). CDR3: CASGAGGTSSTDTQYF. CDR3 in DNA: TGTGCCAGCGGAGCGGGGGGGACATCTAGCACAGATACGCAGTATTTT.

The gene calls are TRBV9 and TRBJ2-3; a possible D gene is TRBD1 (5 bases). Trimming pared 0 bases from V and 6 bases from J, leaving 14 bases between. This CDR3 is built from 15 residues. Germline loops: CDR1 SGDLS, CDR2 YYNGEE. The CDR3 sequence: CASSVEMGRADTQYF. In nucleotides, the CDR3 is TGTGCCAGCAGCGTAGAAATGGGCAGGGCGGATACGCAGTATTTT.

The rearrangement joins TRBV18 to TRBJ1-4; 7 nucleotides align to TRBD1. The germline V gene encodes CDR1 KGHSH and CDR2 LQKENI. The CDR3 length is 19 residues. With V trimmed by 1 base and J by 3 bases, 14 bases remained unmatched. CDR3 protein: CASSPRRGTYQTSNEKLFF. The CDR3 region has the DNA TGTGCCAGCTCACCACGCAGGGGGACATATCAGACCTCTAATGAAAAACTGTTTTTT.

J is TRBJ1-1 and V is TRBV6-5; D is unresolved. Trimming shortened V by 5 bases and J by 5 bases, and 12 bases separated the two germline ends. Per the germline V gene, CDR1 is MNHEY and CDR2 is SVGAGI. The CDR3 spans 13 residues. The CDR3 nucleotides are TGTGCCAGCAGTGGAGGGCGGAGGACTGAAGCTTTCTTT. It specifies CASSGGRRTEAFF.

J is TRBJ1-2 and V is TRBV19, with D possibly matching TRBD1 (5 bases). The CDR3 runs to 12 residues. CDR1 is LNHDA, CDR2 SQIVND, per germline (reference sequence). V was trimmed by 7 bases and J by 6 bases, leaving 12 bases between them. CDR3 sequence: CASKIGADGYTF. Written as DNA, the CDR3 is TGTGCCAGTAAAATAGGGGCCGATGGCTACACCTTC.

V and J are TRBV28 and TRBJ1-1; perhaps TRBD1 as D (5 bases). The germline V gene encodes CDR1 MDHEN and CDR2 SYDVKM. The CDR3 contains 14 residues. Trimming removed 6 bases at V and 5 bases at J, with 16 bases between. The CDR3 DNA sequence: TGTGCCAGCAGCCTGGGGCAACATGGGACTGAAGCTTTCTTT. Translating gives CASSLGQHGTEAFF. Combining the CDR3 with reference TRBV28 and TRBJ1-1 gives the whole variable domain DVKVTQSSRYLVKRTGEKVFLECVQDMDHENMFWYRQDPGLGLRLIYFSYDVKMKEKGDIPEGYSVSREKKERFSLILESASTNQTSMYLCASSLGQHGTEAFFGQGTRLTVV.

This clone was recorded a few times. This rearrangement joins TRBV7-9 to TRBJ2-7; TRBD2 matches 9 bases. The V and J ends lost 8 bases and 3 bases, in that order; junction bases with no gene match: 8. This CDR3 has 14 residues. Germline CDR1 reads SEHNR; CDR2 reads FQNEAQ (reference sequence). This CDR3 is CASGQLTSGYEQYF. CDR3 nucleotide sequence: TGTGCCAGCGGTCAGTTGACTAGCGGCTACGAGCAGTACTTC. Full variable domain (outside the CDR3, taken from reference TRBV7-9 and TRBJ2-7): DTGVSQNPRHKITKRGQNVTFRCDPISEHNRLYWYRQTLGQGPEFLTYFQNEAQLEKSRLLSDRFSAERPKGSFSTLEIQRTEQGDSAMYLCASGQLTSGYEQYFGPGTRLTVT.

This clone appeared a single time. The chain is built from TRBV18 and TRBJ1-5; D uncertain. The CDR3 length is 14 residues. V lost 6 bases, J lost 5 bases, and 14 bases lay in between. The germline CDR1 and CDR2 sequences are KGHSH and LQKENI. CDR3 bases: TGTGCCAGCTCGCCTACCGGAGGATATCAGCCCCAGCATTTT. Protein sequence: CASSPTGGYQPQHF.

For this clone: At the DNA level, this CDR3 is encoded by other sequences in the same sample as well. The gene calls are TRBV7-9 and TRBJ1-1; weak D call: TRBD1 (6 bases). The CDR3 runs to 14 residues. Trimming removed 1 base from V and 1 base from J, with 7 bases in between. The germline gives CDR1 SEHNR, CDR2 FQNEAQ (reference sequence). Here the CDR3 DNA reads TGTGCCAGCAGCTTAGGCAGGGGGAACACTGAAGCTTTCTTT. It yields the protein CASSLGRGNTEAFF.

This clone was counted between two and nine times. The chain employs TRBV11-2 and TRBJ1-4; 8 positions match TRBD1. Per the germline V gene, CDR1 is SGHAT and CDR2 is FQNNGV. The length of the CDR3 is 16 residues. V lost 5 bases, J lost 8 bases, and 13 bases stayed unmatched. The CDR3 here is CASSPGGRGLKEKLFF. CDR3 bases: TGTGCCAGCAGCCCGGGGGGCAGGGGGCTTAAGGAAAAACTGTTTTTT.

The gene calls are TRBV9 and TRBJ1-1, with 8 bases fitting TRBD1. The germline V gene has CDR1 SGDLS and CDR2 YYNGEE. Trimming cost V 4 bases and J 4 bases; bases outside gene matches: 3. The length of the CDR3 is 13 residues. The DNA of the CDR3 is TGTGCCAGCAGCCCACAGGGGGGCACTGAAGCTTTCTTT. Its translation: CASSPQGGTEAFF.

In the case of this clone: The same CDR3 arises from other DNA sequences in this sample as well. CDR3 loop: CASSLGGGYNSPLHF. CDR3 nucleotides: TGTGCCAGCAGCTTGGGGGGGGGCTATAATTCACCCCTCCACTTT. This chain joins TRBV5-6 and TRBJ1-6; D perhaps matches TRBD1 (5 bases). Germline V gene data show CDR1 as SGHDT and CDR2 as YYEEEE. Trimming stripped 0 bases from V and 3 bases from J, with 7 bases between. The CDR3 loop spans 15 amino acids.